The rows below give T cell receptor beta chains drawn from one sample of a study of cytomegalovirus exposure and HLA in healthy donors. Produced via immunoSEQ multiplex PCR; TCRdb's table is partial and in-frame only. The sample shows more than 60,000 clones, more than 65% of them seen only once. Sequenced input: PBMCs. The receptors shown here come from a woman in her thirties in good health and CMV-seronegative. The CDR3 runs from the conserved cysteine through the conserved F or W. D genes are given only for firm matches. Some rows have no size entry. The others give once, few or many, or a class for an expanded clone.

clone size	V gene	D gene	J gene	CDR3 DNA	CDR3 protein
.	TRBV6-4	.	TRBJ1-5	TGTGCCAGCAGTGTCCTTAAGGGGGGGGCTCGGCAGCCCCAGCATTTT	CASSVLKGGARQPQHF
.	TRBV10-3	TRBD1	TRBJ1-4	TGTGCCATCAGTGACCGGACAGGGGAGAATGAAAAACTGTTTTTT	CAISDRTGENEKLFF
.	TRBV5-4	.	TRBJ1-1	TGTGCCAGCAGCTCGACGGGTGGAAGCATGAACACTGAAGCTTTCTTT	CASSSTGGSMNTEAFF
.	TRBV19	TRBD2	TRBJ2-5	TGTGCCAGTAGTACCTACACTAGCGGGAGGCAAGAGACCCAGTACTTC	CASSTYTSGRQETQYF
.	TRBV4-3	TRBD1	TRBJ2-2	TGCGCCAGCAGCGACCCGGGACAGGGGGCCACCGGGGAGCTGTTTTTT	CASSDPGQGATGELFF
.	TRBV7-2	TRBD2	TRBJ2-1	TGTGCCAGCAGCTCCACTAGCGGGGCGAACTCCTACAATGAGCAGTTCTTC	CASSSTSGANSYNEQFF
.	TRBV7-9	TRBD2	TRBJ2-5	TGTGCCAGCAGCTTTGTTAGCGGGGAAGAGACCCAGTACTTC	CASSFVSGEETQYF
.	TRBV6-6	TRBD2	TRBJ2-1	TGTGCCAGCAGTTACTCCGGACTAGCCGCAAACAATGAGCAGTTCTTC	CASSYSGLAANNEQFF
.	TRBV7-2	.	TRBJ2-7	TGTGCCAGCAGTGTAGACAGGGGCGGGAGAGAGCAGTACTTC	CASSVDRGGREQYF
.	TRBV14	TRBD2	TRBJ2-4	TGTGCCAGCAGCCCAGGGCGGGGGGGAATGAACATTCAGTACTTC	CASSPGRGGMNIQYF
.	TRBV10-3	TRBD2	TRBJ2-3	TGTGCCATCAGGGGGGGGGATACGCAGTATTTT	CAIRGGDTQYF
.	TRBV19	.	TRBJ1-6	TGTGCCAGTAGTCAACAGGTCTATAATTCACCCCTCCACTTT	CASSQQVYNSPLHF
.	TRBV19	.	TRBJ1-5	TGTGCCAGTACGGTTTACAATCAGCCCCAGCATTTT	CASTVYNQPQHF
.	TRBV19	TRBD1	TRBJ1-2	TGTGCCAGTAGGATAACAGGGGGTGATGGCTACACCTTC	CASRITGGDGYTF
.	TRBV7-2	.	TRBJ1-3	TGTGCCAGCAGCCCGGCGGGGTACGAAAACACCATATATTTT	CASSPAGYENTIYF
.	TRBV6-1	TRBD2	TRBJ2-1	TGTGCCAGCAGGTCCAGCGGGGGGGACAATGAGCAGTTCTTC	CASRSSGGDNEQFF
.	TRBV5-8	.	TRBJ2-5	TGTGCCAGCAGCTTGGATAGTTACGAGACCCAGTACTTC	CASSLDSYETQYF
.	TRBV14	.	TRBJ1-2	TGTGCCAGCAGCCAAGACCAGGGTTATGGCTACACCTTC	CASSQDQGYGYTF
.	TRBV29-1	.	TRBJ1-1	TGCAGCGCCCGTTGGTCCGGCACTGAAGCTTTCTTT	CSARWSGTEAFF
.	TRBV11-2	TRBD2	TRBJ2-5	TGTGCCAGCAGCGTTAACCGAGGACTAGCGGGAGAGGGGGAGACCCAGTACTTC	CASSVNRGLAGEGETQYF
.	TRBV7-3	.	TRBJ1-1	TGTGCCAGCAGCTTAACCGGACAGCCTATAATGACTGAAGCTTTCTTT	CASSLTGQPIMTEAFF
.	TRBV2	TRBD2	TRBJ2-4	TGTGCCAGCAGTGAAAGGCCGGGACTAGCGGGAGGCATTCAGTACTTC	CASSERPGLAGGIQYF
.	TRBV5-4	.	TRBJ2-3	TGTGCCAGCAGCTCGGGGGGACAGGCCTTCACAGATACGCAGTATTTT	CASSSGGQAFTDTQYF
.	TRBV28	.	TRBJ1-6	TGTGCCAGCAGTTTTAATAATTCACCCCTCCACTTT	CASSFNNSPLHF
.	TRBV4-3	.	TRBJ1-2	TGCGCCAGCAGCCAAGATTGGGCAGACTATGGCTACACCTTC	CASSQDWADYGYTF
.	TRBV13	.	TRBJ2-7	TGTGCCAGCAGCTTTCAGGGATTGGACGAGCAGTACTTC	CASSFQGLDEQYF
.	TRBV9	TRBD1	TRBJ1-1	TGTGCCAGCAGCGTCGGGACAGGTATATACACTGAAGCTTTCTTT	CASSVGTGIYTEAFF
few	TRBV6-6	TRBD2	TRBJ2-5	TGTGCCAGCAGCCGAGCGGGGGGGACTACCCAAGAGACCCAGTACTTC	CASSRAGGTTQETQYF
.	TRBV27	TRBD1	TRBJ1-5	TGTGCCAGCGGATTACAGGGGGCGGGCGAACAGCCCCAGCATTTT	CASGLQGAGEQPQHF
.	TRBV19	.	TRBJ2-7	TGTGCCAGTAAGGAGGGGGCGCAAAACTACGAGCAGTACTTC	CASKEGAQNYEQYF
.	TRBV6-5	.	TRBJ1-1	TGTGCCAGCAGTTACTCGGGGGGGGGAGCCCATGGGGCTTTCTTT	CASSYSGGGAHGAFF